A single T cell receptor beta chain is shown here with its context. This entry comes from a study of Ad26.COV2.S vaccination and SARS-CoV-2 variants. Per the germline V gene, CDR1 is MNHEY and CDR2 is SMNVEV (reference sequence). The CDR3 totals 13 residues. Deletions cut 6 bases from V and 5 bases from J, with 13 bases between. Treatment indicated: around 19 received Ad26.COV2.S at low or high dose, single or two shots; about 5 received placebo; per-sample allocation not given. Specimens were obtained on day 63 following the first vaccine or placebo injection. Measured with immunoSEQ multiplex PCR; TCRdb has only the in-frame clones, and not every one. The repertoire has 350,000 to 600,000 clones, around 89% of them found once; the top ten carry around 1.8%.

Source: peripheral blood, taken in a trial of Ad26.COV2.S vaccine versus placebo. This clonotype originated in a person between 18 and 60 years old who received the Ad26.COV2.S COVID-19 vaccine or a placebo. V and J are TRBV27 and TRBJ1-2; D is ambiguous. This CDR3 reads CASSPRTDYGYTF. CDR3 nucleotide sequence: TGTGCCAGCAGCCCCCGGACCGATTATGGCTACACCTTC.